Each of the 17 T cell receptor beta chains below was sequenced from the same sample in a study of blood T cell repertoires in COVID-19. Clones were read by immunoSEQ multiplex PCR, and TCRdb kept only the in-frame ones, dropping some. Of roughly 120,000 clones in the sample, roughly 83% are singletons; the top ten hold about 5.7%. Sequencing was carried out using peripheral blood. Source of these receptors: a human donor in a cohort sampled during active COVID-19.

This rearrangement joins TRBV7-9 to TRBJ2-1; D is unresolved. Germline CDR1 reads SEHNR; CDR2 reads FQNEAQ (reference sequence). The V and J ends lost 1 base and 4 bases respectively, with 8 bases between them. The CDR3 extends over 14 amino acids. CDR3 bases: TGTGCCAGCAGCTTAGTATCCGGGTACAATGAGCAGTTCTTC. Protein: CASSLVSGYNEQFF.

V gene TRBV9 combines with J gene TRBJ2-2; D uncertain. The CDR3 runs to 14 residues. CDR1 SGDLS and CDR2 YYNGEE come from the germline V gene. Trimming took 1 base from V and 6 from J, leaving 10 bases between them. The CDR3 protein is CASSVYSAPGELFF. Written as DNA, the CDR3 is TGTGCCAGCAGCGTATACTCTGCCCCCGGGGAGCTGTTTTTT.

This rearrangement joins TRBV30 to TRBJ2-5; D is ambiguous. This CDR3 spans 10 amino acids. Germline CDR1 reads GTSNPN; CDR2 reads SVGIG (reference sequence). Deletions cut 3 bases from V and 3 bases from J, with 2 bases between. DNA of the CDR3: TGTGCCTGGAGCGAAGAGACCCAGTACTTC. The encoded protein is CAWSEETQYF.

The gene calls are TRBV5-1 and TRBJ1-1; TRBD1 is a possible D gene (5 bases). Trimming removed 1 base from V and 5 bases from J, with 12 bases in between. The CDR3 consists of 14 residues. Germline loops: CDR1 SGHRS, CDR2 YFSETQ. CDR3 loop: CASSLSPGQTEAFF. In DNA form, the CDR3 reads TGCGCCAGCAGCTTGAGCCCAGGGCAAACTGAAGCTTTCTTT.

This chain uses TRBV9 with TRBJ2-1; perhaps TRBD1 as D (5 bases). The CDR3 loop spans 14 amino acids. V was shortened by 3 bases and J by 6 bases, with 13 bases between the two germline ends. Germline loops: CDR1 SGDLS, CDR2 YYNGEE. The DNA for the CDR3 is TGTGCCAGCAGCGGACAGTTAGACCCCAATGAGCAGTTCTTC. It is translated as CASSGQLDPNEQFF. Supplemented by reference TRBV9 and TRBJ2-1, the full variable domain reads DSGVTQTPKHLITATGQRVTLRCSPRSGDLSVYWYQQSLDQGLQFLIQYYNGEERAKGNILERFSAQQFPDLHSELNLSSLELGDSALYFCASSGQLDPNEQFFGPGTRLTVL.

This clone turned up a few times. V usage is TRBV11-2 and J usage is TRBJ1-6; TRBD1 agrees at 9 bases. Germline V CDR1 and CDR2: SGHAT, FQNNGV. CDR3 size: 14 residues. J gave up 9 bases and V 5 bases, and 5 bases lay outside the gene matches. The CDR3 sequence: CASSVDRGSSPLHF. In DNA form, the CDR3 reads TGTGCCAGCAGCGTTGACAGGGGGTCTTCACCCCTCCACTTT.

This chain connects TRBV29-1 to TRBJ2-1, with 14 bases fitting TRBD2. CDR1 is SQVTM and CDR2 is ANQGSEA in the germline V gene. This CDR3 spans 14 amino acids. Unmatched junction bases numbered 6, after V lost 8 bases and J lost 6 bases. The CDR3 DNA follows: TGCAGCTCGCCGGGACTAGCGGGGGCCAATGAGCAGTTCTTC. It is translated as CSSPGLAGANEQFF.

The CDR3 spells CASNHDGIEQYF. CDR3 sequence (DNA): TGTGCCAGCAATCATGACGGGATTGAGCAGTACTTC. The rearrangement joins TRBV9 to TRBJ2-7, with TRBD2 as a possible D gene (5 bases). V lost 6 bases and J lost 7, with 14 bases in between. The germline V gene has CDR1 SGDLS and CDR2 YYNGEE. The CDR3 loop spans 12 amino acids.

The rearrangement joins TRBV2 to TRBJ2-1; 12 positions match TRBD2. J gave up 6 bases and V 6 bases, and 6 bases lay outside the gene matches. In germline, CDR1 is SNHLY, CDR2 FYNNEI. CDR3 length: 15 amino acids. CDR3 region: CASRTSSGRGNEQFF. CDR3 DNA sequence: TGTGCCAGCAGAACTTCTAGCGGGAGGGGCAATGAGCAGTTCTTC.

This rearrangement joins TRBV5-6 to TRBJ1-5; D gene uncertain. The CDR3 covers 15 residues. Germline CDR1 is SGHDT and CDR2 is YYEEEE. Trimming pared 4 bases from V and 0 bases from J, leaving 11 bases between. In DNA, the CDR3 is TGTGCCAGCAGCGAGAGGAGTTATAGCAATCAGCCCCAGCATTTT. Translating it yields CASSERSYSNQPQHF.

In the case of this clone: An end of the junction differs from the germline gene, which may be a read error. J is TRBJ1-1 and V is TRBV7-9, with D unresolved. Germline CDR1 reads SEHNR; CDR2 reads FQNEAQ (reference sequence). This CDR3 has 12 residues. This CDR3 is CASSFSTTGAFF. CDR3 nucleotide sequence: TGTGCCAGCAGCTTTTCGACGACTGGAGCTTTCTTT.

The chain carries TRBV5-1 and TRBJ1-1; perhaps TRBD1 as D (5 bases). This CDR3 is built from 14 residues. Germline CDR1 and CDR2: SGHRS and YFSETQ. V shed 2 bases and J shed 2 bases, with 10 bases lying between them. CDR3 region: CASSLGALNTEAFF. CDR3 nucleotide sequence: TGCGCCAGCAGCTTAGGGGCGCTTAACACTGAAGCTTTCTTT.

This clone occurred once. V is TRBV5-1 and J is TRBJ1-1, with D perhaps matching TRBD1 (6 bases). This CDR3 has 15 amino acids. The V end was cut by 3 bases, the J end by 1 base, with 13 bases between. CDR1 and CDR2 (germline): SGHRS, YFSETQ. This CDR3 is CASSSRGGANTEAFF. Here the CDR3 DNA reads TGCGCCAGCAGCTCGCGGGGGGGGGCGAACACTGAAGCTTTCTTT.

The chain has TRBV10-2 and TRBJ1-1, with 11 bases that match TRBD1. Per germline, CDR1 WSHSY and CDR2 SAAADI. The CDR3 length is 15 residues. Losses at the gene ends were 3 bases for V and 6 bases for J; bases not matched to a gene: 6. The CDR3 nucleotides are TGCGCCAGCAGTGAACGAGGACAGGGGGCCTCTGAAGCTTTCTTT. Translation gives CASSERGQGASEAFF.

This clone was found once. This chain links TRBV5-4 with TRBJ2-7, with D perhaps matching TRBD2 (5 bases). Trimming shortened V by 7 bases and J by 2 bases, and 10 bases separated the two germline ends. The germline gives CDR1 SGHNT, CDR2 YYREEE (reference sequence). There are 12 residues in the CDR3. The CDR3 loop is CASQASPYEQYF. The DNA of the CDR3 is TGTGCCAGCCAAGCTAGCCCCTACGAGCAGTACTTC.

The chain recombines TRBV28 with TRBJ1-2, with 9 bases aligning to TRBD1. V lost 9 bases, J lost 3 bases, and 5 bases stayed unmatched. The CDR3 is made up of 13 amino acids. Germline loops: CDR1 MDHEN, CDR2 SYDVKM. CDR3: CASRTGADYGYTF. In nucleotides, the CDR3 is TGTGCCAGTCGGACAGGGGCGGACTATGGCTACACCTTC.

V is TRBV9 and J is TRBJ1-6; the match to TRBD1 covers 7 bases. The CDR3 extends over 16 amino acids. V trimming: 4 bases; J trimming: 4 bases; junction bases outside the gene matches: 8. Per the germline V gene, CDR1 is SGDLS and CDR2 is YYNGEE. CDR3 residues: CASSPRGTAYNSPLHF. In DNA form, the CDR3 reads TGTGCCAGCAGCCCTCGGGGGACAGCATATAATTCACCCCTCCACTTT.